This T cell receptor beta chain was sequenced during a study of response to subunit inactivated influenza vaccine. TCRdb fed the RT-PCR reads into MiXCR, producing one record per CDR3 protein. Among 700,000 to 900,000 distinct CDR3 sequences listed, around 20% were seen once. The CDR3 runs 15 residues. Trimming shortened V by 3 bases and J by 1 base, and 15 bases separated the two germline ends. Looked up from germline, CDR1 is GTSNPN and CDR2 is SVGIG (reference sequence). General study points: Each seasonal influenza vaccination, the authors suggested, recruits few new T cells.

Comments on this clonotype: Its target is not known.

The gene calls are TRBV30 and TRBJ1-1; D uncertain. Sequencing was performed on PBMCs from blood, taken more than 4 days after vaccination. The sequence was collected from a man aged 50-60 years who received an inactivated influenza vaccine. CDR3 nucleotide sequence: TGTGCCTGGAGAGGTGGCGATTGGAGGAACACTGAAGCTTTCTTT. Translation: CAWRGGDWRNTEAFF.